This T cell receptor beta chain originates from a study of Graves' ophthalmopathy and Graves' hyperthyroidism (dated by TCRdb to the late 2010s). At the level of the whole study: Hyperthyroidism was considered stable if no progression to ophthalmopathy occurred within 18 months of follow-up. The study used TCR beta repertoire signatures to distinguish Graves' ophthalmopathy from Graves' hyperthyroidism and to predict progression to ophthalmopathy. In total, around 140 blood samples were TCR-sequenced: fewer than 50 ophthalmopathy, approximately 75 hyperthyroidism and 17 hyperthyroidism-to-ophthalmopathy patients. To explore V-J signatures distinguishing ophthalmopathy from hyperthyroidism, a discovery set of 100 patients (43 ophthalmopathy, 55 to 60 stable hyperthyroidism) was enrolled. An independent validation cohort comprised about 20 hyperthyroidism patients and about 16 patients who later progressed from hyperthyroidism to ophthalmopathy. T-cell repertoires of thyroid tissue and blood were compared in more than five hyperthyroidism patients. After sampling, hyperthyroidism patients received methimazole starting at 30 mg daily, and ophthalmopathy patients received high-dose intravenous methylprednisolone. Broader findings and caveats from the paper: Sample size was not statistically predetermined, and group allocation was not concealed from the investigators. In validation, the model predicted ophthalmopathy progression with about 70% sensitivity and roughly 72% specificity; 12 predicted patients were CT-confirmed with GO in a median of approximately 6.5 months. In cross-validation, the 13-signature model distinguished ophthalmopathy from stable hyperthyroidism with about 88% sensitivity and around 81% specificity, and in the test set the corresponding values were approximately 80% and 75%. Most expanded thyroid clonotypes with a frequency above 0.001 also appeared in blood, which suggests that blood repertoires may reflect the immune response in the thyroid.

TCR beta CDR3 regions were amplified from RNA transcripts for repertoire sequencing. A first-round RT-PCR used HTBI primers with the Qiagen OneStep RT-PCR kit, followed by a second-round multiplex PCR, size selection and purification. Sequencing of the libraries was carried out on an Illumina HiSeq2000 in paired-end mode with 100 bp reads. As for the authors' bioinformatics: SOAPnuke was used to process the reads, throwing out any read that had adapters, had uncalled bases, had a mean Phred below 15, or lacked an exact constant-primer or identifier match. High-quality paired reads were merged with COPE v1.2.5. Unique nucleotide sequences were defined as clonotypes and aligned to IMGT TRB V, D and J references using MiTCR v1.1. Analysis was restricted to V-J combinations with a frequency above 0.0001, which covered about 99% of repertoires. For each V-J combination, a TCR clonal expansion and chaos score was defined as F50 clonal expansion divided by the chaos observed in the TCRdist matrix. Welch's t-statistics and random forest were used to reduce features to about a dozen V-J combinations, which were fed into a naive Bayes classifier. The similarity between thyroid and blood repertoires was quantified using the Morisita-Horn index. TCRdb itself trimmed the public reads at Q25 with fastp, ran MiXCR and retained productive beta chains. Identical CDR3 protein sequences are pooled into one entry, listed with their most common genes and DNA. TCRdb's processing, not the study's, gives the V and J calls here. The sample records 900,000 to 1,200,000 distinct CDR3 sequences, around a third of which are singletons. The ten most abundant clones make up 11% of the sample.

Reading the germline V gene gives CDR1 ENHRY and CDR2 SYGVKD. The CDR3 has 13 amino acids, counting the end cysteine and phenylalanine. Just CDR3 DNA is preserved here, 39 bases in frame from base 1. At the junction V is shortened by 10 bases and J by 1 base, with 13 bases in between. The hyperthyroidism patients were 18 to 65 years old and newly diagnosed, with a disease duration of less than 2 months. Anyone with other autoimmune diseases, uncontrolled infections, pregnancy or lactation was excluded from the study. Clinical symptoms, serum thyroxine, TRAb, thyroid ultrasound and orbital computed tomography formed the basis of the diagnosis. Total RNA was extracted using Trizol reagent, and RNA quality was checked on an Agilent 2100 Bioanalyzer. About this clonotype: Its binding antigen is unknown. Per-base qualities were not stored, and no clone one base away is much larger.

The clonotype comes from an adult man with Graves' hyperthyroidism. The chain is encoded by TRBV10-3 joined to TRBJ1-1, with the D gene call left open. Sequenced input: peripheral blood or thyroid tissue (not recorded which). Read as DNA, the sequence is TGTGCCACCGGGCCGGGAGAGAACACTGAAGCTTTCTTT. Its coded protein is CATGPGENTEAFF.